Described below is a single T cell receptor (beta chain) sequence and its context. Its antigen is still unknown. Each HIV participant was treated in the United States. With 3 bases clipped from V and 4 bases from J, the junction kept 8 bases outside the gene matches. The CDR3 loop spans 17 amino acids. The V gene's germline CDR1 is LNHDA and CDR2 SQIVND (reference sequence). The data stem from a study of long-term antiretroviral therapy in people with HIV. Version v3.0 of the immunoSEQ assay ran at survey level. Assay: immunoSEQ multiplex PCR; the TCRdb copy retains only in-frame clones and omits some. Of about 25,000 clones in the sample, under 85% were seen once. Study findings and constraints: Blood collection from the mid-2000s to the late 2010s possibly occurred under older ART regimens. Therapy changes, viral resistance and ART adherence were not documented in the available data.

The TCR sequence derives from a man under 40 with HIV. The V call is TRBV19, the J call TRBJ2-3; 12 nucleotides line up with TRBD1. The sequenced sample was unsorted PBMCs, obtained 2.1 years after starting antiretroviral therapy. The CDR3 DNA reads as TGTGCCAGTAGTATCAACCGGGACAGGGGGCTGGCAGATACGCAGTATTTT. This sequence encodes CASSINRDRGLADTQYF.